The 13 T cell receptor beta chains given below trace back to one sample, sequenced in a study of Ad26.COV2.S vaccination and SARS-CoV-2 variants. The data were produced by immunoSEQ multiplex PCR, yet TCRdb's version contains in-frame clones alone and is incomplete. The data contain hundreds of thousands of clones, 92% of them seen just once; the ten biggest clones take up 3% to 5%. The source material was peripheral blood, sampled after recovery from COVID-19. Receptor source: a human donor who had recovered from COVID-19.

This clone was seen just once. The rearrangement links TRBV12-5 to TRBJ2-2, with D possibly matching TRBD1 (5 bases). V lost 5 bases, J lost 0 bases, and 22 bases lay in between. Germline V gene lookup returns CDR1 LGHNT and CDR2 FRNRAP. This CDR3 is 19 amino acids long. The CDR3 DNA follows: TGTGCTAGTGGTCCTCGGACAATGGGGCCCATCGCGAACACCGGGGAGCTGTTTTTT. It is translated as CASGPRTMGPIANTGELFF.

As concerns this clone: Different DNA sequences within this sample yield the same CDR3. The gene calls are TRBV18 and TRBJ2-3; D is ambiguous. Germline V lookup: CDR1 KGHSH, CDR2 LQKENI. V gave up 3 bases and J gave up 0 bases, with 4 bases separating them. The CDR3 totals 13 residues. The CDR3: CASSPPSTDTQYF. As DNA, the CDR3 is TGTGCCAGCTCACCGCCTAGCACAGATACGCAGTATTTT. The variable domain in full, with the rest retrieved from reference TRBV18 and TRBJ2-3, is NAGVMQNPRHLVRRRGQEARLRCSPMKGHSHVYWYRQLPEEGLKFMVYLQKENIIDESGMPKERFSAEFPKEGPSILRIQQVVRGDSAAYFCASSPPSTDTQYFGPGTRLTVL.

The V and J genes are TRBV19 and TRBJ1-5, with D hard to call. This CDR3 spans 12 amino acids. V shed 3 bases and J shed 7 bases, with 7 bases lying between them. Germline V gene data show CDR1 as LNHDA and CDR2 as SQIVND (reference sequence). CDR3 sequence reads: CASSMPKQPQHF. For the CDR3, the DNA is TGTGCCAGTAGTATGCCCAAACAGCCCCAGCATTTT.

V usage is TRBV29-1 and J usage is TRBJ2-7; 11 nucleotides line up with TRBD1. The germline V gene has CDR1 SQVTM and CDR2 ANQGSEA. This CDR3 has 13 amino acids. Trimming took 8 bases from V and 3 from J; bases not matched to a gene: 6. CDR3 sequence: CSIEGTGGYEQYF. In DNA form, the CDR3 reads TGCAGCATAGAGGGGACAGGGGGCTACGAGCAGTACTTC.

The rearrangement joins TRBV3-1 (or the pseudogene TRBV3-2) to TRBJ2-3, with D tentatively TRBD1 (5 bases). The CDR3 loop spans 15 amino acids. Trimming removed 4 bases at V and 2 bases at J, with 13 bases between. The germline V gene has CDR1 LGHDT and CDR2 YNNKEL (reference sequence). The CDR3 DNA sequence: TGTGCCAGCAGCCTCTCGACAGCCCCCACAGATACGCAGTATTTT. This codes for CASSLSTAPTDTQYF.

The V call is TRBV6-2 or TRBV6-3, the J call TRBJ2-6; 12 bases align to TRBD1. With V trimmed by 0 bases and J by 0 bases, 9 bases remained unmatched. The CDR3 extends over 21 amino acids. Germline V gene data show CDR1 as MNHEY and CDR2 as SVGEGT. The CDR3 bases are TGTGCCAGCAGTTACTCTCAGGGACAGGGGGCAGTGGGCTCTGGGGCCAACGTCCTGACTTTC. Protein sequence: CASSYSQGQGAVGSGANVLTF.

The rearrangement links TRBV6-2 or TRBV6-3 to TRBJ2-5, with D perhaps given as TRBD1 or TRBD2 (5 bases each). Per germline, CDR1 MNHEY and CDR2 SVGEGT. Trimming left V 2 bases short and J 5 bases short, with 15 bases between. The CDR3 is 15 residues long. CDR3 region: CASSYGQAWGETQYF. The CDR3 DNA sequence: TGTGCCAGCAGTTACGGGCAGGCCTGGGGGGAGACCCAGTACTTC.

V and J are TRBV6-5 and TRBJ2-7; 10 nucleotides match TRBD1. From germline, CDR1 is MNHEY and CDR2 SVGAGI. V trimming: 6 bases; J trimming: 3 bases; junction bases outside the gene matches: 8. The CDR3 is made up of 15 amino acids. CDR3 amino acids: CASRSSGTGVYEQYF. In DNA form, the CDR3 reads TGTGCCAGCAGATCATCCGGGACAGGGGTCTACGAGCAGTACTTC.

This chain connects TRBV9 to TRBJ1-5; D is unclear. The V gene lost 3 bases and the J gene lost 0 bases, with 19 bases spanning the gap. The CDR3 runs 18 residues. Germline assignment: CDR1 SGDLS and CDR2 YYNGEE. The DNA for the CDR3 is TGTGCCAGCAGCGGACGTCCGGTTAGGGCTTATAGCAATCAGCCCCAGCATTTT. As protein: CASSGRPVRAYSNQPQHF.

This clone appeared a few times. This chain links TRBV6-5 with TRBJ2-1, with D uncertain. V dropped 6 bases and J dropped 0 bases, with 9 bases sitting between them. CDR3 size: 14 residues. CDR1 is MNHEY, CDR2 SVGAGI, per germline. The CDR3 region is CASRLAYSYNEQFF. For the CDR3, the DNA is TGTGCCAGCAGACTCGCCTACTCCTACAATGAGCAGTTCTTC.

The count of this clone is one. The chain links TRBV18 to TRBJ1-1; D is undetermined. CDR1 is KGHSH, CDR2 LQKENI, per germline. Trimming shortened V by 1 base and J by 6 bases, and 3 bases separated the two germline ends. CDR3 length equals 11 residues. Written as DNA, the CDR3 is TGTGCCAGCTCACCACTCGCTGAAGCTTTCTTT. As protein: CASSPLAEAFF.

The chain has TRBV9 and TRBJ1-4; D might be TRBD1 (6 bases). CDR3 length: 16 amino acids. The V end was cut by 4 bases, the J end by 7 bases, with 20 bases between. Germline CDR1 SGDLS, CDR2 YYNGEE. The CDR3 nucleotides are TGTGCCAGCAGCCCCTCCCGACAGGCATGGGGTGAAAAACTGTTTTTT. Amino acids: CASSPSRQAWGEKLFF.

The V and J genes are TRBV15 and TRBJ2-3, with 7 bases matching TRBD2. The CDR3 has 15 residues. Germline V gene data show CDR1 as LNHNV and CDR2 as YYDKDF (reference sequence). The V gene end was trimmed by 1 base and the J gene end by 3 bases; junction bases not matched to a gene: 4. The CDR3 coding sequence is TGTGCCACCAGCAGAGTCGGGGGGAGGACAGATACGCAGTATTTT. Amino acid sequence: CATSRVGGRTDTQYF.